Presented here are 6 T cell receptor beta chains from one specimen sequenced in a study of T and B cells in COVID-19 patients. TRB rearrangements were amplified by multiplex PCR with BIOMED2 TRB-A/B primers. TCRdb re-analysed the multiplex PCR reads in MiXCR, keeping a single row per CDR3 protein. The table records 5,500 to 8,500 distinct CDR3 sequences, around 31% of them present only once. Blood genomic DNA input for TRB amplification was roughly 220-500 ng. Material for sequencing was blood. These receptors came from a human donor with active COVID-19.

The chain uses TRBV19 and TRBJ2-1; TRBD1 matches 9 bases. V was clipped by 1 base and J by 7 bases; unmatched bases: 5. This CDR3 is 15 amino acids long. CDR1 and CDR2 from the germline V gene are LNHDA and SQIVND (reference sequence). CDR3 coding DNA: TGTGCCAGTAGTATAGGGACAGGGGCATTGAATGAGCAGTTCTTC. Its translation is CASSIGTGALNEQFF.

The chain links TRBV20-1 to TRBJ2-7, with 10 bases identical to TRBD1. This CDR3 spans 16 amino acids. The V and J ends lost 0 bases and 1 base, in that order; junction bases with no gene match: 6. Germline V lookup: CDR1 DFQATT, CDR2 SNEGSKA (reference sequence). CDR3 DNA: TGCAGTGCTAGAGAAGAGACAGGGGGCCTTTCCTACGAGCAGTACTTC. Amino acids: CSAREETGGLSYEQYF.

This clonotype was counted only a few times. This chain uses TRBV5-4 with TRBJ1-2, with D maybe TRBD1 (6 bases). V was shortened by 4 bases and J by 3 bases, with 13 bases between the two germline ends. The germline V gene encodes CDR1 SGHNT and CDR2 YYREEE (reference sequence). There are 14 residues in the CDR3. The DNA of the CDR3 is TGTGCCAGCAGCCCCGGGGGGCTGCACTATGGCTACACCTTC. This codes for CASSPGGLHYGYTF.

There are a few counts of this clonotype. CDR3 sequence (DNA): TGTGCCAGCACAGGACAGTGGAATGAAAAACTGTTTTTT. Its translation: CASTGQWNEKLFF. V usage is TRBV6-1 and J usage is TRBJ1-4; TRBD1 is a possible D gene (6 bases). Trimming removed 7 bases at V and 5 bases at J, with 11 bases between. Germline V CDR1 and CDR2: MNHNS, SASEGT. The CDR3 runs to 13 residues.

This clonotype is medium-sized in the sample. J is TRBJ2-3 and V is TRBV19, with D unclear. The CDR3 is 14 amino acids. The V end was cut by 6 bases, the J end by 2 bases, with 12 bases between. Germline values: CDR1 LNHDA, CDR2 SQIVND (reference sequence). CDR3 protein: CASRTLGITDTQYF. The DNA for the CDR3 is TGTGCCAGTAGGACCCTTGGGATCACAGATACGCAGTATTTT.

The chain carries TRBV5-4 and TRBJ2-1, with D perhaps assigned TRBD1 or TRBD2 (6 bases each). Germline CDR1 reads SGHNT; CDR2 reads YYREEE (reference sequence). The CDR3 length is 15 residues. The ends were cut back, 2 bases at V and 4 bases at J, with 13 bases in the middle. The CDR3: CASSLDGGSYNEQFF. In nucleotides, the CDR3 is TGTGCCAGCAGCTTAGACGGGGGCTCTTACAATGAGCAGTTCTTC.